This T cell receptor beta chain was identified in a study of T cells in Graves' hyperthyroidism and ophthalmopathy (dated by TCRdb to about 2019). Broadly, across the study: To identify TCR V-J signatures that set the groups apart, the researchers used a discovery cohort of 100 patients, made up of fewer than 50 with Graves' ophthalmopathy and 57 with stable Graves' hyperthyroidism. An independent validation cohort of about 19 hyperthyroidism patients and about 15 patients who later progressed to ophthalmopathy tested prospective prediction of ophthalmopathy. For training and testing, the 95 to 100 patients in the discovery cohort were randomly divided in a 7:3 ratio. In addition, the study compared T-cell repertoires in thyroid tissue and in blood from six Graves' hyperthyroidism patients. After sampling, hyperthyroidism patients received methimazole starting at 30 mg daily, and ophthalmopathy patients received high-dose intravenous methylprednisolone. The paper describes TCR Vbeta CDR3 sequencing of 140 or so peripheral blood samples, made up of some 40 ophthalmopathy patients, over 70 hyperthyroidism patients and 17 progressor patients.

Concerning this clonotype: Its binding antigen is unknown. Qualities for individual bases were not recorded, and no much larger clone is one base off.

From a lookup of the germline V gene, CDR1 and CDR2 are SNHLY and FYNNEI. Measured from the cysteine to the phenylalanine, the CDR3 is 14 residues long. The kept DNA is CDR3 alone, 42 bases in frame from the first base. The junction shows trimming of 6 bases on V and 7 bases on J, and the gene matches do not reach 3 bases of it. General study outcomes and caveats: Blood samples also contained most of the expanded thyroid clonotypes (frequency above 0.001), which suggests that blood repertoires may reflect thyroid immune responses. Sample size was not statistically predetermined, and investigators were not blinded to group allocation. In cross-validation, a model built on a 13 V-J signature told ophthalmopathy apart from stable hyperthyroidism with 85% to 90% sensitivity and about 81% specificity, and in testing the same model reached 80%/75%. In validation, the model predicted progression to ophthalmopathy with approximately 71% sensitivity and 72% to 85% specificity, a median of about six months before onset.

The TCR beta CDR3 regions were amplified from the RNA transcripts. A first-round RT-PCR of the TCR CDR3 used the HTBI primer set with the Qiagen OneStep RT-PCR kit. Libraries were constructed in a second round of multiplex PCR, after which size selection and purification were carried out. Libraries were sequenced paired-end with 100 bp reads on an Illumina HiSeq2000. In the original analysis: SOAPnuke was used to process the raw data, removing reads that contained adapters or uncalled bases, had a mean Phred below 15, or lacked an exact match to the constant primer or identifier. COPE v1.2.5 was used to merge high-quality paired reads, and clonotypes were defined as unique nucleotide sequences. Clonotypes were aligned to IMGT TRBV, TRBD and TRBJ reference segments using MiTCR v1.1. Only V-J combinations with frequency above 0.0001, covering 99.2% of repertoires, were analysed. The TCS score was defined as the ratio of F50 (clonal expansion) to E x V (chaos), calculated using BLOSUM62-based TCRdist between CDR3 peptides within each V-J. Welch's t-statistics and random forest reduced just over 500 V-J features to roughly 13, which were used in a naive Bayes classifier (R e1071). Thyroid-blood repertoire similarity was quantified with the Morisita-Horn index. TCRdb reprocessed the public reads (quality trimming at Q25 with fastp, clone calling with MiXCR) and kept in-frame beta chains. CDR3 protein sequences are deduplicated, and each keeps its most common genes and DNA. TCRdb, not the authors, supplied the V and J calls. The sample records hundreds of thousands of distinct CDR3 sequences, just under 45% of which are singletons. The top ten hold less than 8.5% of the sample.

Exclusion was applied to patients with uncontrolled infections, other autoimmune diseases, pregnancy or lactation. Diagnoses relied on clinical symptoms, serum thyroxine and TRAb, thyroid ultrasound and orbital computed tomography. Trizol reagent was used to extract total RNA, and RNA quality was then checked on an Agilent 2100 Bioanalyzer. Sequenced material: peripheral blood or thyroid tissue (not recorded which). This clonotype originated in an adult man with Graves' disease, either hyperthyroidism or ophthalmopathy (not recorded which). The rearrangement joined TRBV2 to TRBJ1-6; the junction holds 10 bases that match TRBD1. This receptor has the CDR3 CASSVDRGNSPLHF. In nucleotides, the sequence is TGTGCCAGCAGCGTGGACAGGGGGAATTCACCCCTCCACTTT.